This T cell receptor beta chain was identified in a study of T cells after yellow fever vaccination. Across the whole study: Fractions with few cells were prepared using SMART-Seq v4 Ultra Low Input.

This CDR3 is built from 13 residues. V shed 5 bases and J shed 4 bases, with 9 bases lying between them. 5'RACE template switching added a universal primer site and UMIs to TCR cDNA. TCRdb re-called the 5' RACE reads with MiXCR, one entry per CDR3 protein. In the table there are roughly 74,000 distinct CDR3 sequences, more than 5.5% of which are singletons. The sample holds many counts of this clonotype. The rearrangement uses TRBV12-3 or TRBV12-4 and TRBJ2-1; D gene ambiguous. The sequences come from CD8+ T cells sorted from PBMCs, collected around 5 days after the first yellow fever vaccination. The sequence was collected from a man aged 18 to 29 who received the YFV17D yellow fever vaccine. CDR3 amino acids: CASSTVAYNEQFF. The CDR3 bases are TGTGCCAGCAGTACGGTGGCATACAATGAGCAGTTCTTC.